This TCR beta chain was identified in a study of T cell repertoires in cytomegalovirus infection. Whole-study context: Through public TCR beta signatures, both CMV infection and matching HLA type were indicated. Overall study results and limits: People with CMV and the relevant HLA were identified by cumulative public TCR beta family frequency. The response measured ex vivo was dominated by TCR beta clonotypes (HLA-C-restricted and CMV-specific).

TCRdb passed the reads through MiXCR, listing each CDR3 protein once. The repertoire includes 350,000 to 500,000 distinct CDR3 sequences, about a third of them detected once, and about 13% sits in the top ten. This CDR3 region has 13 residues. Looked up from germline, CDR1 is MDHEN and CDR2 is SYDVKM. Trimming removed 7 bases from V and 1 base from J, with 10 bases in between. This clonotype turned up a few times. The antigen is not known. The TCR sequence derives from a human donor in good health (CMV status not recorded). Some clones in this sample may be carry-over from other donors' samples. This chain links TRBV28 with TRBJ2-5, with D possibly TRBD2 on 5 matching bases. The material sequenced was PBMCs. In nucleotides, the CDR3 is TGTGCCAGCACTAAGAGGGCCCAAGAGACCCAGTACTTC. Encoded protein: CASTKRAQETQYF. Together with reference TRBV28 and TRBJ2-5, the CDR3 gives the full variable domain: DVKVTQSSRYLVKRTGEKVFLECVQDMDHENMFWYRQDPGLGLRLIYFSYDVKMKEKGDIPEGYSVSREKKERFSLILESASTNQTSMYLCASTKRAQETQYFGPGTRLLVL.